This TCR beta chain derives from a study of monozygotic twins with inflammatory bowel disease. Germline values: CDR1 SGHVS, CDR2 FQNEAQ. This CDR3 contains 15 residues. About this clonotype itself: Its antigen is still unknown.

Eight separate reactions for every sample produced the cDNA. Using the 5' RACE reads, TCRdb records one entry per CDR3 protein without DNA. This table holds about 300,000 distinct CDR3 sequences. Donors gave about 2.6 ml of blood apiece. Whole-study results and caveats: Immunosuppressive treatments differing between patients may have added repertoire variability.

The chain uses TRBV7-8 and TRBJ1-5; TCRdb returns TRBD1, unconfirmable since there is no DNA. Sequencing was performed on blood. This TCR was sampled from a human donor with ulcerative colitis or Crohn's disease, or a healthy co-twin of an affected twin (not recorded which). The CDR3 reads CASSLQGDRNQPQHF.